These 3 T cell receptor beta chains share one sample of origin, sequenced in a study of siplizumab effects on memory and regulatory T cells. Sequencing was performed with immunoSEQ multiplex PCR; in TCRdb, only in-frame clones are kept and a portion is missing. The sample includes about 69,000 clones, 80% to 90% of them seen just once. The sequenced sample consisted of Tregs sorted from blood. These receptors all stem from a human donor in good health.

A few counts support this clone. The rearrangement joins TRBV4-1 to TRBJ1-5; the D gene is possibly TRBD1 (5 bases). CDR1 is MGHRA and CDR2 is YSYEKL in the germline V gene. The V end lost 0 bases, the J end lost 7 bases, and 13 bases lay between the germline ends. The CDR3 has 15 residues. CDR3 loop: CASSQDMGTRQPQHF. In DNA, the CDR3 is TGCGCCAGCAGCCAAGACATGGGGACCAGGCAGCCCCAGCATTTT.

V and J are TRBV30 and TRBJ1-1, with D unresolved. The CDR3 has 14 amino acids. The V end was cut by 0 bases, the J end by 2 bases, with 10 bases between. Germline V lookup: CDR1 GTSNPN, CDR2 SVGIG (reference sequence). The CDR3 here is CAWSVRLTNTEAFF. CDR3 DNA sequence: TGTGCCTGGAGTGTACGACTCACCAACACTGAAGCTTTCTTT.

Relative to its sample, this clone is medium-sized. V is TRBV18 and J is TRBJ1-1, with D unclear. In germline, CDR1 is KGHSH, CDR2 LQKENI. Trimming removed 0 bases at V and 1 base at J, with 9 bases between. This CDR3 region has 15 residues. CDR3 amino acids: CASSPPGLENTEAFF. Here the CDR3 DNA reads TGTGCCAGCTCACCACCGGGTCTAGAGAACACTGAAGCTTTCTTT. The full variable domain, rest sourced from reference TRBV18 and TRBJ1-1, is NAGVMQNPRHLVRRRGQEARLRCSPMKGHSHVYWYRQLPEEGLKFMVYLQKENIIDESGMPKERFSAEFPKEGPSILRIQQVVRGDSAAYFCASSPPGLENTEAFFGQGTRLTVV.